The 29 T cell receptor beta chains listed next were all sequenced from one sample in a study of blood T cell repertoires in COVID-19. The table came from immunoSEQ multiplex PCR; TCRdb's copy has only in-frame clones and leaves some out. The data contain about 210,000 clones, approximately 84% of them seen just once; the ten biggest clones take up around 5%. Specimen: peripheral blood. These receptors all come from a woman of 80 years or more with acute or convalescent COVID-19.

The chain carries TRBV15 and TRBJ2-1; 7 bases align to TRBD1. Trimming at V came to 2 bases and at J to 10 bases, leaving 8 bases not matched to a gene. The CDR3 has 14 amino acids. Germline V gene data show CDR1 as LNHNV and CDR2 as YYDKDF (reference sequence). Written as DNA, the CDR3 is TGTGCCACCAGCAGACCTACAGGGGTTGGGGAGCAGTTCTTC. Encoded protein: CATSRPTGVGEQFF. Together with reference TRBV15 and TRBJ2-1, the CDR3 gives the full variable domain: DAMVIQNPRYQVTQFGKPVTLSCSQTLNHNVMYWYQQKSSQAPKLLFHYYDKDFNNEADTPDNFQSRRPNTSFCFLDIRSPGLGDTAMYLCATSRPTGVGEQFFGPGTRLTVL.

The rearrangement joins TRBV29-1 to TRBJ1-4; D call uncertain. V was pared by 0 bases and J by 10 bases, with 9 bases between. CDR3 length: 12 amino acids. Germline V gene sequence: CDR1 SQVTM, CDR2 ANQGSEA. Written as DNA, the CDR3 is TGCAGCGTTGAAGACGCCGGCGGAAAACTGTTTTTT. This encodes CSVEDAGGKLFF.

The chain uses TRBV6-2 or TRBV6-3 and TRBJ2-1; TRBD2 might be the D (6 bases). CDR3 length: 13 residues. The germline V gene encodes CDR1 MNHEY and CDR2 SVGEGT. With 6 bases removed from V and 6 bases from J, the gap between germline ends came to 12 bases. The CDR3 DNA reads TGTGCCAGCAGCCTCCATAGCGGCAATGAGCAGTTCTTC. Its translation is CASSLHSGNEQFF.

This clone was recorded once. CDR3 coding DNA: TGTGCCAGCAGCCCAAGTTGGGGGCGTCCCCACGAGCAGTACTTC. This gives the protein CASSPSWGRPHEQYF. The rearrangement joins TRBV9 to TRBJ2-7; D is perhaps TRBD1 (6 bases). This CDR3 is 15 amino acids long. Germline CDR1 SGDLS, CDR2 YYNGEE. Trimming stripped 4 bases from V and 5 bases from J, with 19 bases between.

The CDR3 nucleotides read TGCAGCGTTGAGGGTTTAGGGAGGCGGTACCGGGGGGATACGCAGTATTTT. Translated, it gives CSVEGLGRRYRGDTQYF. The chain couples TRBV29-1 to TRBJ2-3; weak D call: TRBD2 (6 bases). The CDR3 is 17 residues long. The V gene lost 3 bases and the J gene lost 6 bases, with 25 bases spanning the gap. Germline V CDR1 and CDR2: SQVTM, ANQGSEA.

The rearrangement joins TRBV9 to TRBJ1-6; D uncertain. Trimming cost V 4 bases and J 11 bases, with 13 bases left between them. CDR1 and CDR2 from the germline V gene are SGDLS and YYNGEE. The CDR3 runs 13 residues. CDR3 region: CASSQQIGAPLHF. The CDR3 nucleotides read TGTGCCAGCAGCCAGCAAATCGGGGCACCCCTCCACTTT.

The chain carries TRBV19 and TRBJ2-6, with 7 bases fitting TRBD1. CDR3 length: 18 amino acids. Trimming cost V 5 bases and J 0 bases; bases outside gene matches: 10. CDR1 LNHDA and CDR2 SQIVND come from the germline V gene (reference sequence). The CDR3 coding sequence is TGTGCCAGTAGTGCCCGGACAGGCCCCCTCTCTGGGGCCAACGTCCTGACTTTC. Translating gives CASSARTGPLSGANVLTF.

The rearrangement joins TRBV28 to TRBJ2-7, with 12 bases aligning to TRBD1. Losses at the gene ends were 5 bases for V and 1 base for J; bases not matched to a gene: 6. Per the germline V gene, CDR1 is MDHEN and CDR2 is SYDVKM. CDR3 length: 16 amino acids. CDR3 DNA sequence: TGTGCCAGCAGTCACGGGACAGGGGGCGAGTCCTACGAGCAGTACTTC. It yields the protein CASSHGTGGESYEQYF. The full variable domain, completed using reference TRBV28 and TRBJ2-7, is DVKVTQSSRYLVKRTGEKVFLECVQDMDHENMFWYRQDPGLGLRLIYFSYDVKMKEKGDIPEGYSVSREKKERFSLILESASTNQTSMYLCASSHGTGGESYEQYFGPGTRLTVT.

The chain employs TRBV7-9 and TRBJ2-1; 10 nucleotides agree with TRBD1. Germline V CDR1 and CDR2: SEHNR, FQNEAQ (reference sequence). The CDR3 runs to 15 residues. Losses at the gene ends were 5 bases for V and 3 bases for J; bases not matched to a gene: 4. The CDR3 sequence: CASSPDRGFYNEQFF. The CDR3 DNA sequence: TGTGCCAGCAGCCCGGACAGGGGGTTCTACAATGAGCAGTTCTTC.

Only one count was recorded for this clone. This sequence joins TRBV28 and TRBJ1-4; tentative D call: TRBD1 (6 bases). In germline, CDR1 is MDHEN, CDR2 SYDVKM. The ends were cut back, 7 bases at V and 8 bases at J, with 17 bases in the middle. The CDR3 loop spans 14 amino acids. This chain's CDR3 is CASKTNRDGEKLFF. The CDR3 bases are TGTGCCAGCAAAACTAACAGGGATGGAGAAAAACTGTTTTTT.

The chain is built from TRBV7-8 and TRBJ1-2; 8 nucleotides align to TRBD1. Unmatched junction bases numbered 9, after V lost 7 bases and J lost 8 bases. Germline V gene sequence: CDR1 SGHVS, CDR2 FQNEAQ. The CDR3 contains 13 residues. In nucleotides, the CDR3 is TGTGCCAGCACCGAACGACAGGGGAGCGGCTACACCTTC. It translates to CASTERQGSGYTF.

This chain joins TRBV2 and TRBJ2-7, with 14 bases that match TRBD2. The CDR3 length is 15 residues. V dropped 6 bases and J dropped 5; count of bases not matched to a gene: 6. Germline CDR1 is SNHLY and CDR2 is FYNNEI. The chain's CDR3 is CASRGLAGVPHEQYF. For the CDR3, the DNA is TGTGCCAGCAGGGGACTAGCGGGAGTCCCCCACGAGCAGTACTTC.

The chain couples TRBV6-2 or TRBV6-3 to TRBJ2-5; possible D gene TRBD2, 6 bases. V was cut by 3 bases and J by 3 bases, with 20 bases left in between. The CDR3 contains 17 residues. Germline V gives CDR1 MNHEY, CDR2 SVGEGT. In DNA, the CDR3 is TGTGCCAGCAGTTATAACTCCGGGAGTAATTCGGAAGAGACCCAGTACTTC. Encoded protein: CASSYNSGSNSEETQYF.

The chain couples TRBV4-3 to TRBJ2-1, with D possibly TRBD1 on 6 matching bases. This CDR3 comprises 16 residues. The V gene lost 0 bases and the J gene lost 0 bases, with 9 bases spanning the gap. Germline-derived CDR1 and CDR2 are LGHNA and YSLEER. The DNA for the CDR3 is TGCGCCAGCAGCCAAGAAGACAGGAGCTCCTACAATGAGCAGTTCTTC. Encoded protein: CASSQEDRSSYNEQFF.

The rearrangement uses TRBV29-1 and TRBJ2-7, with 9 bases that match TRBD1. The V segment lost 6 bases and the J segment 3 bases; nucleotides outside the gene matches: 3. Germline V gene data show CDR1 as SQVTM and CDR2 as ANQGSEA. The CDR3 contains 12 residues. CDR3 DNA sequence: TGCAGCGTCGGGGGACAGGGCTACGAGCAGTACTTC. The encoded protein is CSVGGQGYEQYF.

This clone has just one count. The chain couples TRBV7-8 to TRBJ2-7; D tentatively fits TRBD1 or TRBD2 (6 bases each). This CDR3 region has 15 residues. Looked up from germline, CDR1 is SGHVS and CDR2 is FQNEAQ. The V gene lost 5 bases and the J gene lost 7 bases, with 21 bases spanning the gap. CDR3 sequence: CASSRGGAEGREQYF. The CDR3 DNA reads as TGTGCCAGCAGCCGAGGGGGAGCGGAGGGCAGGGAGCAGTACTTC.

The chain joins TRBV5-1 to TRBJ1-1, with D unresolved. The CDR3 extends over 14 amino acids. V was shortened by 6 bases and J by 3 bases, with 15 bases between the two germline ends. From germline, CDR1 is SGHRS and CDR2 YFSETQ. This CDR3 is CASTLDSRDTEAFF. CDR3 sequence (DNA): TGCGCCAGCACCCTGGACTCGAGGGACACTGAAGCTTTCTTT.

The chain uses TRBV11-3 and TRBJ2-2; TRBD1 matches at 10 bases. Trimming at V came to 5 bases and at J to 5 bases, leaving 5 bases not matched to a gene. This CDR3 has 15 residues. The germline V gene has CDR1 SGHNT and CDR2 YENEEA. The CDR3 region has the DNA TGTGCCAGCAGCCCCAGGACAGGGGGAACCGGGGAGCTGTTTTTT. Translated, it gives CASSPRTGGTGELFF.

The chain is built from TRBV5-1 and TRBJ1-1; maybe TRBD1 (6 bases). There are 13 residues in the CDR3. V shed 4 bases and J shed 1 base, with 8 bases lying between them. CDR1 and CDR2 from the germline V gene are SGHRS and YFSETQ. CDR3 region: CASSRGQNTEAFF. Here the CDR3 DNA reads TGCGCCAGCAGCCGGGGACAGAACACTGAAGCTTTCTTT.

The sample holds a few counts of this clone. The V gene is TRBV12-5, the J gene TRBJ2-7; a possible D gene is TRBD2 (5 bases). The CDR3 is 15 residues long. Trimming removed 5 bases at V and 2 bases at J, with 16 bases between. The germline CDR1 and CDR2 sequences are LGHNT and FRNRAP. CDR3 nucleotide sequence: TGTGCTAGTGGTCTAGCCGGCCACCCTCCCTACGAGCAGTACTTC. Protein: CASGLAGHPPYEQYF.

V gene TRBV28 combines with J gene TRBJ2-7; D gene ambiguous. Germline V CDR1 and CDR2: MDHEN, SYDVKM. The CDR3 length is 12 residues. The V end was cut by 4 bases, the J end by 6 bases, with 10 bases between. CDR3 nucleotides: TGTGCCAGCAGTTCGAGTGAGGTCGAGCAGTACTTC. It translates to CASSSSEVEQYF. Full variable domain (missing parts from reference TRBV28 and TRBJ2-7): DVKVTQSSRYLVKRTGEKVFLECVQDMDHENMFWYRQDPGLGLRLIYFSYDVKMKEKGDIPEGYSVSREKKERFSLILESASTNQTSMYLCASSSSEVEQYFGPGTRLTVT.

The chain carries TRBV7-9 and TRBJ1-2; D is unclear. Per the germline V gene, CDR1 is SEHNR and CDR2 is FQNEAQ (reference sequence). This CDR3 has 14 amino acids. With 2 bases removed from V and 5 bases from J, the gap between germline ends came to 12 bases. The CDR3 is CASSLFVEDYGYTF. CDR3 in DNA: TGTGCCAGCAGCTTATTTGTGGAGGATTATGGCTACACCTTC.

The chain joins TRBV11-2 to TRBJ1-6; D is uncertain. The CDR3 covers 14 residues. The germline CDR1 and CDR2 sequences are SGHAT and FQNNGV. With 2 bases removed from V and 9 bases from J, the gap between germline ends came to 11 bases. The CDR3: CASSLTYGFSPLHF. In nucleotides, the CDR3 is TGTGCCAGCAGCTTAACCTACGGTTTTTCACCCCTCCACTTT.

CDR3 nucleotides: TGTGCCAGCAGTTCCTCGGGATTAAGCTCCTACGAGCAGTACTTC. Translated, it gives CASSSSGLSSYEQYF. The chain is built from TRBV27 and TRBJ2-7, with D maybe TRBD2 (5 bases). The V gene lost 4 bases and the J gene lost 0 bases, with 13 bases spanning the gap. CDR3 length: 15 residues. Germline V gives CDR1 MNHEY, CDR2 SMNVEV (reference sequence).

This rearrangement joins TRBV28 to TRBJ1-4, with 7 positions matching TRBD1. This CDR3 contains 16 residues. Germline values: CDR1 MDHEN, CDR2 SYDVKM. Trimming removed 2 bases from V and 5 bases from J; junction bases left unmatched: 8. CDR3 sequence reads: CASSLGGAGGNEKLFF. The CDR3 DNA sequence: TGTGCCAGCAGTTTAGGAGGGGCAGGGGGGAATGAAAAACTGTTTTTT.

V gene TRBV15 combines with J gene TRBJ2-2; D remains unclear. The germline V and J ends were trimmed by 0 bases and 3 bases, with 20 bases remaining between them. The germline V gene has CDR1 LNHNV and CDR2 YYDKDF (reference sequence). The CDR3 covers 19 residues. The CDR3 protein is CATSRDLFRGQSYTGELFF. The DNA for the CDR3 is TGTGCCACCAGCAGAGACTTGTTTCGTGGCCAGTCCTACACCGGGGAGCTGTTTTTT.

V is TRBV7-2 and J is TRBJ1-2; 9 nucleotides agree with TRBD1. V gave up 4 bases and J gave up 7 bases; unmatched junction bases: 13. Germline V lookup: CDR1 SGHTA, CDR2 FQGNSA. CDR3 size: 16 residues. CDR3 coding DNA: TGTGCCAGCAGCTCCCCGGACGCGACAGGGGGTGGTGGCTACACCTTC. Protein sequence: CASSSPDATGGGGYTF. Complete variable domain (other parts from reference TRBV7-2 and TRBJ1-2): GAGVSQSPSNKVTEKGKDVELRCDPISGHTALYWYRQSLGQGLEFLIYFQGNSAPDKSGLPSDRFSAERTGGSVSTLTIQRTQQEDSAVYLCASSSPDATGGGGYTFGSGTRLTVV.

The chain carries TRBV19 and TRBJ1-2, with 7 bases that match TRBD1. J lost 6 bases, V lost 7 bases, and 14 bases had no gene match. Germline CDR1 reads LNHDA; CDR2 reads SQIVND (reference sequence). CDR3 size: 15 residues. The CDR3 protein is CASTFSDRVFDGYTF. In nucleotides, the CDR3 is TGTGCCAGTACCTTCTCTGACAGGGTATTCGATGGCTACACCTTC.

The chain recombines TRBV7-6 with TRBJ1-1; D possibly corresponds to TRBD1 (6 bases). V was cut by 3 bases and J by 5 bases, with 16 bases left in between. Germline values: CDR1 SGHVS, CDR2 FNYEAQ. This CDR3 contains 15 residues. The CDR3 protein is CASSLGSRGRTEAFF. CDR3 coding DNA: TGTGCCAGCAGCTTGGGGAGTAGGGGGAGAACTGAAGCTTTCTTT. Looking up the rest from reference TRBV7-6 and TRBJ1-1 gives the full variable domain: GAGVSQSPRYKVTKRGQDVALRCDPISGHVSLYWYRQALGQGPEFLTYFNYEAQQDKSGLPNDRFSAERPEGSISTLTIQRTEQRDSAMYRCASSLGSRGRTEAFFGQGTRLTVV.